These 16 T cell receptor beta chains were sequenced from one sample in a study of OX40 agonist ivuxolimab in advanced cancers. Some clones are missing from TCRdb's copy, which holds only in-frame ones; the method was immunoSEQ multiplex PCR. The repertoire holds around 46,000 clones, with 89% as singletons. The sequences come from CD4+ or CD8+ T cells sorted from blood, collected in a trial of the OX40 agonist ivuxolimab. All receptors derive from an adult with an advanced solid tumor such as melanoma, head and neck, liver or kidney cancer.

V usage is TRBV19 and J usage is TRBJ1-4; the D gene is possibly TRBD1 (6 bases). Germline CDR1 is LNHDA and CDR2 is SQIVND (reference sequence). The CDR3 has 14 residues. With 5 bases removed from V and 6 bases from J, the gap between germline ends came to 13 bases. CDR3 coding DNA: TGTGCCAGTAGTTGGGGGGCCGGAGATGAAAAACTGTTTTTT. As protein: CASSWGAGDEKLFF. The complete variable domain, with remaining parts taken from reference TRBV19 and TRBJ1-4, reads DGGITQSPKYLFRKEGQNVTLSCEQNLNHDAMYWYRQDPGQGLRLIYYSQIVNDFQKGDIAEGYSVSREKKESFPLTVTSAQKNPTAFYLCASSWGAGDEKLFFGSGTQLSVL.

About this clone: The junction departs from germline at one end; a sequencing error may be responsible. The V and J genes are TRBV5-1 and TRBJ2-5, with TRBD2 matching over 7 bases. Germline values: CDR1 SGHRS, CDR2 YFSETQ. This CDR3 contains 16 residues. CDR3 coding DNA: TGCGCCAACAGCGTCGGAGGACTAGGTGTAGGTGAGACCCAGTACTTC. Protein product: CANSVGGLGVGETQYF.

As for this clone: The same CDR3 is also encoded by other DNA sequences in this sample. The rearrangement joins TRBV19 to TRBJ2-1; the D gene is possibly TRBD1 (5 bases). The CDR3 extends over 14 amino acids. Germline CDR1 reads LNHDA; CDR2 reads SQIVND (reference sequence). Trimming stripped 4 bases from V and 4 bases from J, with 11 bases between. The CDR3 sequence is CASSRGGDYNEQFF. As DNA, the CDR3 is TGTGCCAGTAGTAGGGGCGGAGATTACAATGAGCAGTTCTTC.

This clone is a singleton in its sample. The chain carries TRBV11-2 and TRBJ2-2; D gene uncertain. The CDR3 is made up of 13 amino acids. The germline V and J ends were trimmed by 4 bases and 3 bases, with 6 bases remaining between them. In germline, CDR1 is SGHAT, CDR2 FQNNGV. The CDR3 spells CASSSQDTGELFF. The DNA for the CDR3 is TGTGCCAGCAGCTCGCAGGACACCGGGGAGCTGTTTTTT.

J is TRBJ1-2 and V is TRBV27; D is uncertain. From germline, CDR1 is MNHEY and CDR2 SMNVEV (reference sequence). V was shortened by 0 bases and J by 2 bases, with 16 bases between the two germline ends. The CDR3 extends over 17 amino acids. As DNA, the CDR3 is TGTGCCAGCAGTTTATCGTTTTCTTTCGGTCGAAACTATGGCTACACCTTC. Translation gives CASSLSFSFGRNYGYTF.

The rearrangement links TRBV28 to TRBJ2-7, with 7 bases matching TRBD1. In germline, CDR1 is MDHEN, CDR2 SYDVKM. The CDR3 is 15 amino acids. Trimming at V came to 5 bases and at J to 4 bases, leaving 11 bases not matched to a gene. The CDR3 nucleotides read TGTGCCAGCAGTGATGCGAGGACAGGCCATTACGAGCAGTACTTC. Its protein is CASSDARTGHYEQYF.

The chain combines TRBV4-1 with TRBJ2-7; tentatively, D is TRBD2 (6 bases). The germline V gene encodes CDR1 MGHRA and CDR2 YSYEKL. This CDR3 contains 14 residues. The V end lost 0 bases, the J end lost 2 bases, and 8 bases lay between the germline ends. DNA for the CDR3: TGCGCCAGCAGCCAAGAGGAGGGAACCTACGAGCAGTACTTC. Amino acids: CASSQEEGTYEQYF.

The chain joins TRBV19 to TRBJ1-1; D remains unclear. This CDR3 is built from 15 residues. Between the trimmed V and J ends, which lost 0 bases and 2 bases, there was a span of 10 bases. Germline V gene sequence: CDR1 LNHDA, CDR2 SQIVND (reference sequence). The CDR3 here is CASSIEGRRNTEAFF. CDR3 nucleotides: TGTGCCAGTAGTATAGAGGGCAGAAGAAACACTGAAGCTTTCTTT. Using reference TRBV19 and TRBJ1-1 for the parts outside the CDR3, the full variable domain is DGGITQSPKYLFRKEGQNVTLSCEQNLNHDAMYWYRQDPGQGLRLIYYSQIVNDFQKGDIAEGYSVSREKKESFPLTVTSAQKNPTAFYLCASSIEGRRNTEAFFGQGTRLTVV.

The chain combines TRBV4-3 with TRBJ1-6; D is undetermined. Per the germline V gene, CDR1 is LGHNA and CDR2 is YSLEER. The CDR3 spans 13 residues. Between the trimmed V and J ends, which lost 4 bases and 7 bases, there was a span of 8 bases. CDR3 in DNA: TGCGCCAGCAGCCCGGACTTCAATTCACCCCTCCACTTT. Amino acid sequence: CASSPDFNSPLHF.

The chain has TRBV9 and TRBJ2-7; D unclear. The CDR3 is 13 residues long. The V gene's germline CDR1 is SGDLS and CDR2 YYNGEE. Trimming removed 0 bases from V and 6 bases from J, with 10 bases in between. The DNA of the CDR3 is TGTGCCAGCAGCGTAGATTGGGTGGGCGAGCAGTACTTC. This gives the protein CASSVDWVGEQYF.

The genes are TRBV19 and TRBJ1-5; 7 nucleotides match TRBD1. Per the germline V gene, CDR1 is LNHDA and CDR2 is SQIVND (reference sequence). The CDR3 runs 14 residues. Trimming took 1 base from V and 7 from J; bases not matched to a gene: 4. CDR3 sequence reads: CASSIVEGAQPQHF. CDR3 sequence (DNA): TGTGCCAGTAGTATAGTGGAGGGGGCACAGCCCCAGCATTTT.

This rearrangement joins TRBV29-1 to TRBJ2-1; TRBD1 agrees at 9 bases. The trim removed 4 bases at V and 7 bases at J, leaving 8 bases unmatched. Germline loops: CDR1 SQVTM, CDR2 ANQGSEA. The CDR3 covers 14 residues. CDR3 bases: TGCAGCGTTGGGCAGACAGGGGGTTCAAATGAGCAGTTCTTC. Translation gives CSVGQTGGSNEQFF.

The J gene is TRBJ2-3, the V gene TRBV18, with 9 bases fitting TRBD1. The germline gives CDR1 KGHSH, CDR2 LQKENI. This CDR3 has 14 residues. V lost 3 bases and J lost 7; bases outside the gene matches: 5. The CDR3 nucleotides are TGTGCCAGCTCACCTGGACAGGGGCGATATACGCAGTATTTT. It specifies CASSPGQGRYTQYF. Filled out from reference TRBV18 and TRBJ2-3, the complete variable domain reads NAGVMQNPRHLVRRRGQEARLRCSPMKGHSHVYWYRQLPEEGLKFMVYLQKENIIDESGMPKERFSAEFPKEGPSILRIQQVVRGDSAAYFCASSPGQGRYTQYFGPGTRLTVL.

The CDR3 nucleotides read TGTGCCACCAGCCCACCGGGACAGGGGCACGAGCAGTACTTC. This gives the protein CATSPPGQGHEQYF. V usage is TRBV15 and J usage is TRBJ2-7, with 10 positions matching TRBD1. V gave up 5 bases and J gave up 5 bases; unmatched junction bases: 6. Germline CDR1 and CDR2: LNHNV and YYDKDF (reference sequence). This CDR3 spans 14 amino acids.

The rearrangement uses TRBV11-2 and TRBJ2-5; no firm D call. Germline loops: CDR1 SGHAT, CDR2 FQNNGV. This CDR3 is built from 12 residues. V dropped 3 bases and J dropped 2 bases, with 4 bases sitting between them. The CDR3 nucleotides read TGTGCCAGCAGCTTCCTTCAAGAGACCCAGTACTTC. Its translation is CASSFLQETQYF.

The gene calls are TRBV28 and TRBJ1-5, with D unresolved. The CDR3 contains 16 residues. V shed 5 bases and J shed 0 bases, with 14 bases lying between them. The germline gives CDR1 MDHEN, CDR2 SYDVKM. CDR3 region: CASSPRTDYSNQPQHF. CDR3 DNA: TGTGCCAGCAGTCCCCGGACCGATTATAGCAATCAGCCCCAGCATTTT.